The 26 T cell receptor beta chains listed next were all sequenced from one sample in a study of shared clonotypes between healthy human individuals. Measured with immunoSEQ multiplex PCR; TCRdb has only the in-frame clones, and not every one. The sample comprises fewer than 1.6 million clones, approximately 98.5% of which are singletons, and approximately 0.4% rests with the top ten. Sequencing was performed on naive CD4+ T cells sorted from blood. Specified subset: CD45RA+ positively selected. The receptors shown here come from a man under 40 in good health.

This clone was seen a single time. V usage is TRBV6-4 and J usage is TRBJ1-3; weak D call: TRBD1 (6 bases). The CDR3 length is 20 residues. Germline assignment: CDR1 MRHNA and CDR2 SNTAGT. V was clipped by 0 bases and J by 0 bases, with 21 bases between them. The CDR3 spells CASSDSGDTGHPLSGNTIYF. The CDR3 DNA sequence: TGTGCCAGCAGTGACTCGGGAGATACAGGGCATCCCCTCTCTGGAAACACCATATATTTT.

The chain recombines TRBV7-2 with TRBJ2-3; D unresolved. The CDR3 is made up of 15 amino acids. Germline CDR1 is SGHTA and CDR2 is FQGNSA. Trimming removed 2 bases at V and 1 base at J, with 10 bases between. The CDR3: CASSLFHGGTDTQYF. CDR3 sequence (DNA): TGTGCCAGCAGCTTATTTCACGGCGGCACAGATACGCAGTATTTT. Supplemented by reference TRBV7-2 and TRBJ2-3, the full variable domain reads GAGVSQSPSNKVTEKGKDVELRCDPISGHTALYWYRQSLGQGLEFLIYFQGNSAPDKSGLPSDRFSAERTGGSVSTLTIQRTQQEDSAVYLCASSLFHGGTDTQYFGPGTRLTVL.

The gene calls are TRBV6-5 and TRBJ2-3; D could derive from TRBD1 or TRBD2 (5 bases each). The CDR3 spans 13 residues. The ends were cut back, 6 bases at V and 4 bases at J, with 11 bases in the middle. Germline V CDR1 and CDR2: MNHEY, SVGAGI. The DNA of the CDR3 is TGTGCCAGCAGAGAGGGGAATCCAGATACGCAGTATTTT. Protein sequence: CASREGNPDTQYF.

This sequence joins TRBV5-1 and TRBJ1-1; no clear D gene. V lost 2 bases to trimming and J lost 4 bases, with 18 bases between them. Looked up from germline, CDR1 is SGHRS and CDR2 is YFSETQ. The length of the CDR3 is 16 residues. CDR3 amino acids: CASSLGGPTLGTEAFF. The DNA for the CDR3 is TGCGCCAGCAGCTTAGGCGGGCCTACCCTGGGCACTGAAGCTTTCTTT.

The chain couples TRBV15 to TRBJ2-2; D unresolved. Germline V gene sequence: CDR1 LNHNV, CDR2 YYDKDF (reference sequence). The ends were cut back, 2 bases at V and 3 bases at J, with 13 bases in the middle. The CDR3 extends over 16 amino acids. The CDR3: CATSRPYSIDTGELFF. The CDR3 DNA is TGTGCCACCAGCAGACCTTACAGTATCGACACCGGGGAGCTGTTTTTT.

On this clone itself: Mismatch with germline at one junction end may stem from a read error. The chain joins TRBV18 to TRBJ2-3; either TRBD1 or TRBD2 may supply D (5 bases each). Germline V gene lookup returns CDR1 KGHSH and CDR2 LQKENI. This CDR3 region has 17 residues. The CDR3 sequence is CASSPLAPRASTDAQYF. The DNA of the CDR3 is TGTGCCAGCTCACCACTGGCTCCCAGGGCTAGCACAGATGCGCAGTATTTT.

The chain employs TRBV15 and TRBJ2-1; a possible D gene is TRBD1 (6 bases). V lost 3 bases, J lost 10 bases, and 16 bases lay in between. Looked up from germline, CDR1 is LNHNV and CDR2 is YYDKDF (reference sequence). The CDR3 is 14 amino acids. The CDR3 protein is CATSREGQFNEQFF. For the CDR3, the DNA is TGTGCCACCAGCAGGGAAGGACAGTTCAACGAGCAGTTCTTC. Full variable domain (missing parts from reference TRBV15 and TRBJ2-1): DAMVIQNPRYQVTQFGKPVTLSCSQTLNHNVMYWYQQKSSQAPKLLFHYYDKDFNNEADTPDNFQSRRPNTSFCFLDIRSPGLGDTAMYLCATSREGQFNEQFFGPGTRLTVL.

The CDR3 bases are TGCGCCAGCAGCTTAGGACAGGAGACGGGTTTCATGGGGACTAGCGGGGACAATGAGCAGTTCTTC. It codes for CASSLGQETGFMGTSGDNEQFF. The chain recombines TRBV5-1 with TRBJ2-1; 13 bases are shared with TRBD2. Germline assignment: CDR1 SGHRS and CDR2 YFSETQ. J gave up 5 bases and V 2 bases, and 22 bases lay outside the gene matches. The CDR3 has 22 residues. Complete variable domain (other parts from reference TRBV5-1 and TRBJ2-1): KAGVTQTPRYLIKTRGQQVTLSCSPISGHRSVSWYQQTPGQGLQFLFEYFSETQRNKGNFPGRFSGRQFSNSRSEMNVSTLELGDSALYLCASSLGQETGFMGTSGDNEQFFGPGTRLTVL.

The V gene is TRBV11-3, the J gene TRBJ2-1; the D is unclear. The length of the CDR3 is 14 residues. Looked up from germline, CDR1 is SGHNT and CDR2 is YENEEA. Trimming removed 5 bases from V and 7 bases from J, with 15 bases in between. CDR3 DNA sequence: TGTGCCAGCAGCCCCCGCGGAGTTTCTAATGAGCAGTTCTTC. This codes for CASSPRGVSNEQFF.

A word on this clone: A read error may account for a junction end that differs from germline. The genes are TRBV5-1 and TRBJ2-1; 13 bases fit TRBD2. The CDR3 runs to 17 residues. CDR1 and CDR2 (germline): SGHRS, YFSETQ. The CDR3 spells CASSLVLLAGGQGEQFF. The CDR3 DNA sequence: TGCGCCAGCAGTTTGGTGCTACTAGCGGGAGGGCAGGGTGAGCAGTTCTTC. Filled out from reference TRBV5-1 and TRBJ2-1, the complete variable domain reads KAGVTQTPRYLIKTRGQQVTLSCSPISGHRSVSWYQQTPGQGLQFLFEYFSETQRNKGNFPGRFSGRQFSNSRSEMNVSTLELGDSALYLCASSLVLLAGGQGEQFFGPGTRLTVL.

This chain joins TRBV10-3 and TRBJ2-3; TRBD2 is a possible D gene (5 bases). V was clipped by 3 bases and J by 4 bases, with 14 bases between them. Germline values: CDR1 ENHRY, CDR2 SYGVKD. The CDR3 totals 15 residues. The CDR3: CAISDRKEAPDTQYF. As DNA, the CDR3 is TGTGCCATCAGTGATCGTAAGGAGGCCCCAGATACGCAGTATTTT.

The gene calls are TRBV7-8 and TRBJ2-6; D is undetermined. V was clipped by 5 bases and J by 0 bases, with 11 bases between them. CDR1 is SGHVS, CDR2 FQNEAQ, per germline. CDR3 size: 16 residues. The CDR3: CASSRDNFSGANVLTF. In DNA form, the CDR3 reads TGTGCCAGCAGCCGTGACAATTTCTCTGGGGCCAACGTCCTGACTTTC.

J is TRBJ1-2 and V is TRBV7-2; D is undetermined. Germline V lookup: CDR1 SGHTA, CDR2 FQGNSA. The CDR3 loop spans 13 amino acids. V was trimmed by 1 base and J by 1 base, leaving 4 bases between them. This CDR3 is CASSLDSNYGYTF. The CDR3 DNA is TGTGCCAGCAGCTTAGACAGTAACTATGGCTACACCTTC. The full variable domain, rest sourced from reference TRBV7-2 and TRBJ1-2, is GAGVSQSPSNKVTEKGKDVELRCDPISGHTALYWYRQSLGQGLEFLIYFQGNSAPDKSGLPSDRFSAERTGGSVSTLTIQRTQQEDSAVYLCASSLDSNYGYTFGSGTRLTVV.

This rearrangement joins TRBV27 to TRBJ1-1; possible D gene TRBD1, 6 bases. Between the trimmed V and J ends, which lost 3 bases and 4 bases, there was a span of 12 bases. This CDR3 is built from 14 residues. Germline assignment: CDR1 MNHEY and CDR2 SMNVEV (reference sequence). The CDR3 is CASSFITGTTEAFF. In nucleotides, the CDR3 is TGTGCCAGCAGTTTTATTACAGGGACCACTGAAGCTTTCTTT.

The chain recombines TRBV30 with TRBJ2-7, with 8 bases matching TRBD1. V dropped 2 bases and J dropped 6; count of bases not matched to a gene: 9. The germline V gene encodes CDR1 GTSNPN and CDR2 SVGIG (reference sequence). This CDR3 contains 14 residues. This CDR3 is CAWSRLGQGSEQYF. The CDR3 DNA reads TGTGCCTGGAGTCGTTTAGGACAGGGATCCGAGCAGTACTTC.

The V and J genes are TRBV6-1 and TRBJ2-5; TRBD1 matches at 7 bases. Losses at the gene ends were 9 bases for V and 1 base for J; bases not matched to a gene: 8. Germline lookup yields CDR1 MNHNS and CDR2 SASEGT. The CDR3 covers 14 residues. The DNA for the CDR3 is TGTGCCAGTAGACAGGGAACTATCCAAGAGACCCAGTACTTC. Amino acids: CASRQGTIQETQYF.

This clone was recorded only once. V gene TRBV19 combines with J gene TRBJ2-7; D remains unclear. The germline gives CDR1 LNHDA, CDR2 SQIVND (reference sequence). The CDR3 loop spans 13 amino acids. V was cut by 5 bases and J by 7 bases, with 15 bases left in between. The CDR3 DNA sequence: TGTGCCAGTAGTGCTGACTTCTTTCTGGAGCAGTACTTC. It translates to CASSADFFLEQYF. The variable domain in full, with the rest retrieved from reference TRBV19 and TRBJ2-7, is DGGITQSPKYLFRKEGQNVTLSCEQNLNHDAMYWYRQDPGQGLRLIYYSQIVNDFQKGDIAEGYSVSREKKESFPLTVTSAQKNPTAFYLCASSADFFLEQYFGPGTRLTVT.

The CDR3, as DNA: TGCGCCAGCAGTCCTGAGCCCTACAATGAGCAGTTCTTC. Its protein is CASSPEPYNEQFF. The V call is TRBV5-1, the J call TRBJ2-1; D is unclear. This CDR3 contains 13 residues. V was shortened by 5 bases and J by 2 bases, with 8 bases between the two germline ends. Per the germline V gene, CDR1 is SGHRS and CDR2 is YFSETQ.

The V and J genes are TRBV5-5 and TRBJ2-7; the match to TRBD2 covers 9 bases. The ends lost 1 base at V and 5 bases at J; junction bases unmatched: 13. CDR3 length: 17 residues. Looked up from germline, CDR1 is SGHKS and CDR2 is YYEKEE (reference sequence). In DNA, the CDR3 is TGTGCCAGCAGCTTGCCCCTAAGACTAGCGGCGGAGAACGAGCAGTACTTC. Translated: CASSLPLRLAAENEQYF.

The V gene is TRBV7-2, the J gene TRBJ2-7, with unresolved D. Germline V gene data show CDR1 as SGHTA and CDR2 as FQGNSA. The CDR3 is 15 amino acids. Trimming removed 1 base from V and 2 bases from J, with 12 bases in between. The CDR3 sequence is CASSLGSRGPYEQYF. The DNA for the CDR3 is TGTGCCAGCAGCTTAGGATCCCGCGGCCCCTACGAGCAGTACTTC.

The V call is TRBV9, the J call TRBJ1-1; D not certain. Germline V CDR1 and CDR2: SGDLS, YYNGEE. Trimming removed 0 bases from V and 2 bases from J, with 11 bases in between. This CDR3 has 15 residues. CDR3 bases: TGTGCCAGCAGCGTAGCACCCCAGTTAAACACTGAAGCTTTCTTT. Translating it yields CASSVAPQLNTEAFF.

The rearrangement joins TRBV5-5 to TRBJ2-7, with 7 bases fitting TRBD1. CDR1 SGHKS and CDR2 YYEKEE come from the germline V gene (reference sequence). The CDR3 sequence is 12 residues long. The J segment lost 11 bases and the V segment lost 2 bases, leaving 7 bases of the junction unmatched. DNA for the CDR3: TGTGCCAGCAGCTTTCGAGGGGGCGTGGAGTACTTC. As protein: CASSFRGGVEYF.

The rearrangement links TRBV27 to TRBJ1-4; 7 positions match TRBD1. The V and J ends lost 6 bases and 10 bases, in that order; junction bases with no gene match: 8. From germline, CDR1 is MNHEY and CDR2 SMNVEV (reference sequence). This CDR3 is built from 13 residues. The CDR3 DNA is TGTGCCAGCAGCTTCACCGGGGACAGAAAACTGTTTTTT. Translation gives CASSFTGDRKLFF.

The chain is built from TRBV9 and TRBJ2-5; 14 bases line up with TRBD2. This CDR3 region has 17 residues. Germline CDR1 and CDR2: SGDLS and YYNGEE. The V gene end was trimmed by 0 bases and the J gene end by 5 bases; junction bases not matched to a gene: 6. The CDR3 spells CASSVEGLAGEGETQYF. The DNA for the CDR3 is TGTGCCAGCAGCGTAGAGGGACTAGCGGGAGAGGGTGAGACCCAGTACTTC.

The genes are TRBV11-3 and TRBJ2-5; no definite D call. CDR1 and CDR2 from the germline V gene are SGHNT and YENEEA. V lost 5 bases and J 6 bases, leaving 13 bases between the germline ends. CDR3 length: 13 residues. Here the CDR3 reads CASSRSYPQTQYF. The CDR3 nucleotides read TGTGCCAGCAGCCGATCCTACCCACAGACCCAGTACTTC.

The chain employs TRBV28 and TRBJ2-7, with D possibly TRBD2 on 6 matching bases. CDR1 MDHEN and CDR2 SYDVKM come from the germline V gene. Trimming took 5 bases from V and 2 from J, leaving 22 bases between them. The CDR3 loop spans 17 amino acids. CDR3 residues: CASSTGTVVFYTYEQYF. The CDR3 DNA reads as TGTGCCAGCAGTACCGGGACTGTCGTCTTTTATACCTACGAGCAGTACTTC.